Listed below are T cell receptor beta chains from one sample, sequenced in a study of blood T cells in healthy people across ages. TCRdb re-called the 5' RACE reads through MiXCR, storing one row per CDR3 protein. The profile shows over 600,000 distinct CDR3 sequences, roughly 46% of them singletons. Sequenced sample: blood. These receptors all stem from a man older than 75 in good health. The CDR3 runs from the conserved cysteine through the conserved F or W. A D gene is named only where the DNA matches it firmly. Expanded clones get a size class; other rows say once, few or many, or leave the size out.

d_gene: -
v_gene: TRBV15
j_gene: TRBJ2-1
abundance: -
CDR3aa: CTTSRETASSYNEQFF
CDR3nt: TGTACCACCAGCAGGGAGACGGCGAGCTCCTACAATGAGCAGTTCTTC

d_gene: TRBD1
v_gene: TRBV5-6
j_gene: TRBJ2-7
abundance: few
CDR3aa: CASSSKGTGDRYEQYF
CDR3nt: TGTGCCAGCAGCTCAAAAGGGACAGGGGATAGGTACGAGCAGTACTTC

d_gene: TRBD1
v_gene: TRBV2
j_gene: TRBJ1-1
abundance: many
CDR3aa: CAGQGKTGTTMNTEAFF
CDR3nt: TGTGCCGGCCAGGGTAAGACAGGGACTACCATGAACACTGAAGCTTTCTTT

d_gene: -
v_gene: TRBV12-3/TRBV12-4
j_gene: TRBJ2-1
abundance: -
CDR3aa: CASTMRESSYNEQFF
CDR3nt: TGTGCCAGCACAATGCGGGAAAGCTCCTACAATGAGCAGTTCTTC

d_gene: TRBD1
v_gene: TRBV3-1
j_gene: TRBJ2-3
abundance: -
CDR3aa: CASIRQGAHTDTQYF
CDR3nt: TGTGCCAGCATTAGACAGGGGGCGCATACAGATACGCAGTATTTT

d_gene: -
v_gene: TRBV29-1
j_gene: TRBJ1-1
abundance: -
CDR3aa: CSAILTGTNTEAFF
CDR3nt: TGCAGCGCCATCTTGACGGGGACGAACACTGAAGCTTTCTTT

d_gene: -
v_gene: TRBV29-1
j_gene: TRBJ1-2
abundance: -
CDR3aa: CSVANYGYTF
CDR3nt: TGCAGCGTGGCAAACTATGGCTACACCTTC

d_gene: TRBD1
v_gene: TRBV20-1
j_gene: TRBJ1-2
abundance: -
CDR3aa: CSAKGQGHYGYTF
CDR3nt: TGCAGTGCTAAGGGACAGGGCCATTATGGCTACACCTTC

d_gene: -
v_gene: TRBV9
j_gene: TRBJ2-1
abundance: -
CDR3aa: CASSVEGHGEQFF
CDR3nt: TGTGCCAGCAGCGTAGAGGGCCACGGTGAGCAGTTCTTC

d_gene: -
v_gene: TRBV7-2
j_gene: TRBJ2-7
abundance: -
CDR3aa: CASSWAVSSQAPEQYF
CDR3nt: TGTGCCAGCAGCTGGGCCGTTTCTAGCCAGGCCCCCGAGCAGTACTTC

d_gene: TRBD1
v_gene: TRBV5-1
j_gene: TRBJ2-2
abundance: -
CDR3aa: CASSDDRGRTGELFF
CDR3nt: TGCGCCAGCAGCGATGACAGGGGGCGCACCGGGGAGCTGTTTTTT

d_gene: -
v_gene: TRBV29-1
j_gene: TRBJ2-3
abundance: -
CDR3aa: CSVLLASDTQYF
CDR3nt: TGCAGCGTCCTCTTGGCCTCGGATACGCAGTATTTT

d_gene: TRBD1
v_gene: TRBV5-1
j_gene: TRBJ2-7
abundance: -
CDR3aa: CASSARDSYYEQYF
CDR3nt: TGCGCCAGCAGCGCGAGGGACAGTTACTACGAGCAGTACTTC

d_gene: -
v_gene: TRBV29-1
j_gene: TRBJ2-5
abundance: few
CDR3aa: CSPSKGQGRGEQYF
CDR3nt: TGCAGCCCCTCGAAAGGGCAGGGAAGGGGGGAGCAGTACTTC

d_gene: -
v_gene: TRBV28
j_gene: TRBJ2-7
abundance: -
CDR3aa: CASSFAGGLYEQYF
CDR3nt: TGTGCCAGCAGTTTTGCAGGGGGGCTCTACGAGCAGTACTTC

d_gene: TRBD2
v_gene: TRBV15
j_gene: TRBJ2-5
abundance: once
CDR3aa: CATSRPTSGGETQYF
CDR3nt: TGTGCCACCAGCAGACCTACTAGCGGGGGGGAGACCCAGTACTTC

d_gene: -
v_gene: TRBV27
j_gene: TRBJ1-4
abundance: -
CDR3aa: CASSPPNRIEKLFF
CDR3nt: TGTGCCAGCAGTCCACCCAACAGGATTGAAAAACTGTTTTTT

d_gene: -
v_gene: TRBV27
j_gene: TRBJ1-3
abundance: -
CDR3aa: CASSPGSGNTIYF
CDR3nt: TGTGCCAGCAGCCCCGGGTCGGGGAACACCATATATTTT

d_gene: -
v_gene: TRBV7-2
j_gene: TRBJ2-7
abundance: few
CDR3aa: CASSLTRLVGEQYF
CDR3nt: TGTGCCAGCAGCTTAACTCGACTAGTGGGCGAGCAGTACTTC

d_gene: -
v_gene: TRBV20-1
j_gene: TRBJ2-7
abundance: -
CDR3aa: CSARAQDYEQYF
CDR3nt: TGCAGTGCTAGAGCACAAGACTACGAGCAGTACTTC

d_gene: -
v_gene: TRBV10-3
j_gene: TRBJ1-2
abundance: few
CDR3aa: CAISESGNRNYGYTF
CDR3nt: TGTGCCATCAGTGAGTCGGGAAACAGGAACTATGGCTACACCTTC

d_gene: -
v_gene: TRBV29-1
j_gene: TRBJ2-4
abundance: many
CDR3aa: CSVETFESAKNIQYF
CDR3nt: TGCAGCGTTGAAACATTTGAATCAGCCAAAAACATTCAGTACTTC

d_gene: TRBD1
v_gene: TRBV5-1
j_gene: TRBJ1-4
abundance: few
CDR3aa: CASSFGQGTNEKLFF
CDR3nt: TGCGCCAGCAGCTTTGGACAGGGAACTAATGAAAAACTGTTTTTT

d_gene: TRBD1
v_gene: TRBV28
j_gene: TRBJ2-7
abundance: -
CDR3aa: CASSPHTGVPYEQYF
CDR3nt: TGTGCCAGCAGCCCTCACACAGGGGTACCCTACGAGCAGTACTTC

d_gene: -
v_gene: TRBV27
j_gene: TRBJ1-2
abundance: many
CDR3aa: CASSMGRQGRGYTF
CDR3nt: TGTGCCAGCAGTATGGGGAGGCAGGGTAGAGGCTACACCTTC

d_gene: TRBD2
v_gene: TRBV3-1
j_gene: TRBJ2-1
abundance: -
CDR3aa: CASSQEAGVYNEQFF
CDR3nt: TGTGCCAGCAGCCAAGAGGCGGGAGTCTACAATGAGCAGTTCTTC

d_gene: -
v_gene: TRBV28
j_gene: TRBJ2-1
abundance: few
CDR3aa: CASSLAFQWRAPPATNEQFF
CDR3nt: TGTGCCAGCAGTTTGGCATTCCAGTGGCGGGCCCCCCCCGCGACAAATGAGCAGTTCTTC

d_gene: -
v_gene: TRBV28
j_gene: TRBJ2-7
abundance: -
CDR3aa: CASSLIGGSSSYEQYF
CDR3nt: TGTGCCAGCAGTCTAATAGGGGGTTCTAGCTCCTACGAGCAGTACTTC

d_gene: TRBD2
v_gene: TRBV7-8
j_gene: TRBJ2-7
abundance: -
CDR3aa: CASSLAAGADEQYF
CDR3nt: TGTGCCAGCAGCTTAGCCGCGGGAGCAGACGAGCAGTACTTC

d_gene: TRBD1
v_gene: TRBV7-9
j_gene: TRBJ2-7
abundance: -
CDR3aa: CASSEAGGKYEQYF
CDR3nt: TGTGCCAGCTCAGAGGCAGGGGGAAAGTACGAGCAGTACTTC

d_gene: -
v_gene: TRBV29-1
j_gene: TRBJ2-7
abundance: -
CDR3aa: CSVVFVTSYEQYF
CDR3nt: TGCAGCGTTGTATTCGTAACCTCCTACGAGCAGTACTTC

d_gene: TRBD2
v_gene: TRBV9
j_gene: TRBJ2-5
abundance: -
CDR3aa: CASSVSLAGGREQYF
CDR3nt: TGTGCCAGCAGCGTGAGTTTGGCGGGAGGAAGGGAGCAGTACTTC

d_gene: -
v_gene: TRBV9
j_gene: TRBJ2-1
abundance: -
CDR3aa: CASSVVSVSDEQFF
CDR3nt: TGTGCCAGCAGCGTAGTTAGCGTTAGCGATGAGCAGTTCTTC

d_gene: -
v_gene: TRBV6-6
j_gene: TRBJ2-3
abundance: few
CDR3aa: CASSYVASRGDTQYF
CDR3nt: TGTGCCAGCAGTTACGTAGCGTCTAGGGGAGATACGCAGTATTTT

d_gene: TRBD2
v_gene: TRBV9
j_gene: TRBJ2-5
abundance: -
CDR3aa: CASSLKWGSGFQETQYF
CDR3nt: TGTGCCAGCAGCCTCAAGTGGGGTAGCGGGTTCCAAGAGACCCAGTACTTC

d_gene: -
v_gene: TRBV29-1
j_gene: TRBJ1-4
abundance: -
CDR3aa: CSVVRATNEKLFF
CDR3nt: TGCAGCGTTGTTAGGGCAACTAATGAAAAACTGTTTTTT

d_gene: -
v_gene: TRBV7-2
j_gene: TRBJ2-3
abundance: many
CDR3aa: CASGAGRRTDTQYF
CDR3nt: TGTGCCAGCGGGGCGGGACGTAGAACAGATACGCAGTATTTT

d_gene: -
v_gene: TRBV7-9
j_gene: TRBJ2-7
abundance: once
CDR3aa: CASSFVGRGSGSYEQYF
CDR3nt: TGTGCCAGCAGCTTCGTGGGCAGGGGATCAGGTAGCTACGAGCAGTACTTC

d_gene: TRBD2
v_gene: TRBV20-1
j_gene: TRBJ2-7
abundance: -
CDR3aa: CSARSTSGNYNEQYF
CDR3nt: TGCAGTGCTAGATCGACTAGCGGGAACTACAATGAGCAGTACTTC

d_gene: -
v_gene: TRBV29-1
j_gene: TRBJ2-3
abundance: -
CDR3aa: CSEGPSGTDTQYF
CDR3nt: TGCAGCGAGGGTCCCTCGGGCACAGATACGCAGTATTTT

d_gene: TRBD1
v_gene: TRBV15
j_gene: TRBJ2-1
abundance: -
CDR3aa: CATSRGDSAYNEQFF
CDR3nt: TGTGCCACCAGCAGAGGGGACAGTGCTTACAATGAGCAGTTCTTC

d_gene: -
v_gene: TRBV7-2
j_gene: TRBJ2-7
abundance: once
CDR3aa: CASILEPDSYEQYF
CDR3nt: TGTGCCAGCATCTTAGAACCCGACTCCTACGAGCAGTACTTC

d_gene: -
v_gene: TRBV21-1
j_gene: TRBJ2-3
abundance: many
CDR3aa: CASSKCPRTSTDTQYF
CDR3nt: TGTGCCAGCAGCAAATGTCCCAGGACTAGCACAGATACGCAGTATTTT

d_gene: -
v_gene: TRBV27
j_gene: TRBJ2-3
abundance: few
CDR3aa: CASSLRYTDTQYF
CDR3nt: TGTGCCAGCAGTTTGCGATACACAGATACGCAGTATTTT

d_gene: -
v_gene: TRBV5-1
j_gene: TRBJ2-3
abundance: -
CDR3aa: CASSLEGGGLDLTDTQYF
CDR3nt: TGCGCCAGCAGCTTGGAGGGAGGCGGACTGGACCTCACAGATACGCAGTATTTT

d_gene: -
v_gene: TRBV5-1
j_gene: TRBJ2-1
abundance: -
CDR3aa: CASTLQGQGSYNEQFF
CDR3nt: TGCGCCAGCACCCTACAGGGCCAGGGCTCCTACAATGAGCAGTTCTTC

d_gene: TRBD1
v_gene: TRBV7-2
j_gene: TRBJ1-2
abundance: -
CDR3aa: CASSQGGAGGLYGYTF
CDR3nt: TGTGCCAGCAGCCAAGGGGGGGCAGGGGGTCTCTATGGCTACACCTTC

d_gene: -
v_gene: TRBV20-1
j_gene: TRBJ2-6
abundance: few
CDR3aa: CSAGLGVSGANVLTF
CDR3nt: TGCAGTGCTGGCCTCGGGGTCTCTGGGGCCAACGTCCTGACTTTC

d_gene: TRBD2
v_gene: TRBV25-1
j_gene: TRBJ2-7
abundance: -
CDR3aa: CASSDYGGEQYF
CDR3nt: TGTGCCAGCAGTGATTACGGGGGGGAGCAGTACTTC

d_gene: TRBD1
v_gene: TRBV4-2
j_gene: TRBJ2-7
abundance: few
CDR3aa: CASSQGDREVYEQYF
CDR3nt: TGTGCCAGCAGCCAGGGCGACAGGGAAGTTTACGAGCAGTACTTC

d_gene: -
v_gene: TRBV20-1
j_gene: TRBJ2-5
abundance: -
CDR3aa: CSAWIGETQYF
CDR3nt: TGCAGTGCTTGGATCGGGGAGACCCAGTACTTC

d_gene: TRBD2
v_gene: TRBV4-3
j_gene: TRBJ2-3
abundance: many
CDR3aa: CASSQDVAGGLADTQYF
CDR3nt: TGCGCCAGCAGCCAAGATGTGGCGGGAGGGCTGGCAGATACGCAGTATTTT

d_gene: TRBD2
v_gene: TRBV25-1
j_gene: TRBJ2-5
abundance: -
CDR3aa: CASSELAGGKETQYF
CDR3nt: TGTGCCAGCAGCGAACTAGCGGGAGGCAAGGAGACCCAGTACTTC

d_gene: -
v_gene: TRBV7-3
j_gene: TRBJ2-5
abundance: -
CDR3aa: CASSSSPTQETQYF
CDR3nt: TGTGCCAGCAGCTCCAGTCCCACCCAAGAGACCCAGTACTTC

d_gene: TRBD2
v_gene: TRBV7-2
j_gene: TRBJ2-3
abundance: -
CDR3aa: CASSKASGSNSDTQYF
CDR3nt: TGTGCCAGCAGCAAAGCTAGCGGGAGTAATTCAGATACGCAGTATTTT